This TCR beta chain was observed in a study of blood T cells in healthy people across ages. A second PCR of roughly 6 to 12 cycles used a sample-barcoded 5' primer and a J-beta primer mix. TCRdb recomputed calls from the 5' RACE reads with MiXCR, one row per CDR3 protein. Counted here are more than 800,000 distinct CDR3 sequences, around 30% occurring once; the ten biggest clones make up 15% to 20%. Findings and caveats of the study: Older individuals had lower TCR beta diversity per million T cells (the decline was roughly linear).

This clonotype was seen a handful of times. No antigen is known for it. The sequencing sample was made of blood. The origin of this receptor is a woman older than 75 in good health.

The chain's CDR3 is CASSPDRRNSPLHF. In DNA form, the CDR3 reads TGTGCCAGCAGTCCGGACAGGCGGAATTCACCCCTCCACTTT. V gene TRBV25-1 combines with J gene TRBJ1-6, with 7 positions matching TRBD1. This CDR3 contains 14 residues. V shed 5 bases and J 7 bases; nucleotides not matched to a gene: 5. Looked up from germline, CDR1 is MGHDK and CDR2 is SYGVNS. Based on the CDR3 plus reference TRBV25-1 and TRBJ1-6, the full variable domain is EADIYQTPRYLVIGTGKKITLECSQTMGHDKMYWYQQDPGMELHLIHYSYGVNSTEKGDLSSESTVSRIRTEHFPLTLESARPSHTSQYLCASSPDRRNSPLHFGNGTRLTVT.